Each of the 12 T cell receptor beta chains below was sequenced from the same sample in a study of blood T cell repertoires in COVID-19. Assay: immunoSEQ multiplex PCR; the TCRdb copy retains only in-frame clones and omits some. The sample holds roughly 150,000 clones, 75% to 85% seen once. The material sequenced was PBMCs or T cells enriched from blood (not recorded which). These receptors originate from a woman aged 55-75 years who had recovered from COVID-19.

The chain combines TRBV14 with TRBJ2-7; TRBD1 agrees at 7 bases. This CDR3 spans 15 amino acids. From germline, CDR1 is SGHDN and CDR2 FVKESK. V dropped 4 bases and J dropped 6; count of bases not matched to a gene: 12. DNA of the CDR3: TGTGCCAGCAGCCGAGTGACAGGGCCGTTGGGCGAGCAGTACTTC. Translation gives CASSRVTGPLGEQYF.

This sequence joins TRBV3-1 (or the pseudogene TRBV3-2) and TRBJ2-5; a possible D gene is TRBD1 (6 bases). From germline, CDR1 is LGHDT and CDR2 YNNKEL (reference sequence). The germline V and J ends were trimmed by 3 bases and 5 bases, with 13 bases remaining between them. This CDR3 region has 14 residues. The CDR3: CASSQGRGVETQYF. The CDR3 coding sequence is TGTGCCAGCAGCCAGGGCAGGGGCGTGGAGACCCAGTACTTC.

The CDR3 spells CASSLEGVTYEQYF. DNA of the CDR3: TGTGCCAGCAGTCTCGAGGGGGTGACTTACGAGCAGTACTTC. This chain joins TRBV5-4 and TRBJ2-7, with D possibly being TRBD1 (6 bases). The V end was cut by 5 bases, the J end by 4 bases, with 16 bases between. The germline CDR1 and CDR2 sequences are SGHNT and YYREEE (reference sequence). There are 14 residues in the CDR3.

This chain uses TRBV30 with TRBJ1-1; perhaps TRBD1 as D (6 bases). Germline V CDR1 and CDR2: GTSNPN, SVGIG (reference sequence). This CDR3 spans 11 amino acids. Between the trimmed V and J ends, which lost 3 bases and 7 bases, there was a span of 9 bases. CDR3: CAWRQDSEAFF. The CDR3 DNA sequence: TGTGCCTGGAGGCAGGACAGTGAAGCTTTCTTT.

This chain links TRBV20-1 with TRBJ2-3; unclear D gene. Trimming took off 3 bases at V and 2 bases at J, with 12 bases between the two ends. The germline V gene encodes CDR1 DFQATT and CDR2 SNEGSKA (reference sequence). This CDR3 is built from 14 residues. As DNA, the CDR3 is TGCAGTGCTAGTAATTATAGTTACACAGATACGCAGTATTTT. Protein product: CSASNYSYTDTQYF.

The chain has TRBV7-9 and TRBJ2-2; a possible D gene is TRBD2 (5 bases). V lost 0 bases and J lost 0, with 8 bases in between. The CDR3 loop spans 16 amino acids. Germline V CDR1 and CDR2: SEHNR, FQNEAQ (reference sequence). CDR3 sequence reads: CASSLAHGANTGELFF. CDR3 sequence (DNA): TGTGCCAGCAGCTTAGCGCACGGGGCGAACACCGGGGAGCTGTTTTTT.

The chain recombines TRBV11-3 with TRBJ1-1; D perhaps matches TRBD1 (5 bases). Germline CDR1 and CDR2: SGHNT and YENEEA. This CDR3 contains 13 residues. V shed 0 bases and J shed 3 bases, with 5 bases lying between them. The CDR3 sequence is CASSLDRDTEAFF. The CDR3 DNA follows: TGTGCCAGCAGCTTAGACAGGGACACTGAAGCTTTCTTT.

Here the CDR3 reads CASSQDRYGGYEQYF. The CDR3 DNA reads TGTGCCAGCAGCCAAGATCGGTACGGGGGCTACGAGCAGTACTTC. The rearrangement joins TRBV4-2 to TRBJ2-7; D is perhaps TRBD2 (6 bases). This CDR3 spans 15 amino acids. V was shortened by 0 bases and J by 3 bases, with 12 bases between the two germline ends. Germline V gives CDR1 LGHNA, CDR2 YNFKEQ.

This rearrangement joins TRBV7-2 to TRBJ2-3; 10 positions agree with TRBD2. With 3 bases clipped from V and 5 bases from J, the junction kept 5 bases outside the gene matches. CDR1 is SGHTA and CDR2 is FQGNSA in the germline V gene. This CDR3 is 15 amino acids long. The CDR3 DNA follows: TGTGCCAGCAGCTTCCGTAGCGGGGGGTTAGATACGCAGTATTTT. It yields the protein CASSFRSGGLDTQYF.

This sequence joins TRBV9 and TRBJ1-3; D call uncertain. V was shortened by 0 bases and J by 0 bases, with 10 bases between the two germline ends. The CDR3 is made up of 16 amino acids. Germline values: CDR1 SGDLS, CDR2 YYNGEE. CDR3 sequence (DNA): TGTGCCAGCAGCGTAGATGGGCCCCTCTCTGGAAACACCATATATTTT. This codes for CASSVDGPLSGNTIYF.

This chain joins TRBV6-4 and TRBJ1-2, with TRBD1 identical over 8 bases. The CDR3 runs to 14 residues. The J segment lost 4 bases and the V segment lost 4 bases, leaving 5 bases of the junction unmatched. Germline values: CDR1 MRHNA, CDR2 SNTAGT. CDR3 coding DNA: TGTGCCAGCAGTGCAGGGGGCGCGAGCTATGGCTACACCTTC. This codes for CASSAGGASYGYTF.

V gene TRBV27 combines with J gene TRBJ1-6, with 8 nucleotides matching TRBD1. In germline, CDR1 is MNHEY, CDR2 SMNVEV (reference sequence). V shed 9 bases and J 1 base; nucleotides not matched to a gene: 2. The length of the CDR3 is 14 residues. For the CDR3, the DNA is TGTGCCAGTGGGGACAGGTCCTATAATTCACCCCTCCACTTT. Protein product: CASGDRSYNSPLHF.